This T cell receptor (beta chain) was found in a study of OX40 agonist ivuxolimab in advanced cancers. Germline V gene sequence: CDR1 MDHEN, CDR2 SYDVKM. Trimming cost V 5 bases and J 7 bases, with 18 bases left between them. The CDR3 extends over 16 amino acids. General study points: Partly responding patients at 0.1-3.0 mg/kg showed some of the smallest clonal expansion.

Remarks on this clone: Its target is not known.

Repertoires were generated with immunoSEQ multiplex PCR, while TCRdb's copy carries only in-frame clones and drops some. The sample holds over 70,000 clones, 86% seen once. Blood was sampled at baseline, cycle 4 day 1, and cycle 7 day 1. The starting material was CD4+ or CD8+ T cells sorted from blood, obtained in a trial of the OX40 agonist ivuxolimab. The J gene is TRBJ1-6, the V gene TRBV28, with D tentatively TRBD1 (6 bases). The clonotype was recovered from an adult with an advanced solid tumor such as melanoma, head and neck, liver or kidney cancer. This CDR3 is CASSSLKTGSNSPLHF. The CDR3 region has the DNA TGTGCCAGCAGTAGCCTGAAGACAGGTAGCAATTCACCCCTCCACTTT.